This T cell receptor beta chain was profiled in a study of CD8 T cells in ankylosing spondylitis (dated by TCRdb to about 2017). Regarding the study in general: T cell receptor beta repertoires were profiled in healthy donors and ankylosing spondylitis patients so that disease-linked TCR variants could be found. The whole study cohort included 108 healthy donors and over 20 ankylosing spondylitis patients. Peripheral blood was sampled, and synovial fluid was also collected from ankylosing spondylitis patients. Study-level results and caveats: Blood from ankylosing spondylitis patients appeared to be characterized by a TCR beta motif composed of about eight highly homologous amino acid variants. Some motif variants had previously been reported in the synovial fluid and blood of reactive arthritis patients, which suggests shared mechanisms of disease initiation. The disease-linked clones had a CD8+ phenotype and were found at relatively low frequencies in peripheral blood. The disease-linked clones were reported as significantly enriched in matched synovial fluid samples from ankylosing spondylitis patients.

Reads for this sample came from an Illumina HiSeq 2500. Quantitative 5'-RACE with molecular barcodes was the method used to prepare the TCR beta libraries. The paper's processing steps were these. A new computational method, built on a probabilistic model of VDJ rearrangement, was used to identify disease-linked TCR variants. The raw public reads went through TCRdb reprocessing: fastp at Q25, MiXCR clone calling, in-frame beta chains kept. Rows matching on CDR3 protein sequence are summarized as one entry with the most common DNA and genes. The V and J calls reflect TCRdb's pipeline rather than the authors' work. The sample includes 340,000 or so distinct CDR3 sequences, with 14% to 15% observed a single time. Approximately 0.99% of the sample goes to the ten largest clones. The CDR3 spans 13 residues, from the cysteine through the phenylalanine. Left in the record is the CDR3 DNA by itself, 39 bases read in frame from the first base. A distance of 11 bases separates the germline ends of V and J, which lose 6 bases and 3 bases respectively.

This clonotype showed up many times. Its antigen is not yet known. Base-call qualities are not available, and no considerably larger clone is one nucleotide away. Sequenced sample: blood, either unsorted or a sorted T cell fraction (not recorded which). This receptor chain uses TRBV12-3 or TRBV12-4 and TRBJ1-2; TRBD1 is a weak D gene call, 5 bases matching. This TCR derives from a male donor with ankylosing spondylitis or in good health (not recorded which). The CDR3 region has the sequence CASSRGTDYGYTF. The nucleotide sequence reads TGTGCCAGCAGCCGCGGGACGGACTATGGCTACACCTTC.